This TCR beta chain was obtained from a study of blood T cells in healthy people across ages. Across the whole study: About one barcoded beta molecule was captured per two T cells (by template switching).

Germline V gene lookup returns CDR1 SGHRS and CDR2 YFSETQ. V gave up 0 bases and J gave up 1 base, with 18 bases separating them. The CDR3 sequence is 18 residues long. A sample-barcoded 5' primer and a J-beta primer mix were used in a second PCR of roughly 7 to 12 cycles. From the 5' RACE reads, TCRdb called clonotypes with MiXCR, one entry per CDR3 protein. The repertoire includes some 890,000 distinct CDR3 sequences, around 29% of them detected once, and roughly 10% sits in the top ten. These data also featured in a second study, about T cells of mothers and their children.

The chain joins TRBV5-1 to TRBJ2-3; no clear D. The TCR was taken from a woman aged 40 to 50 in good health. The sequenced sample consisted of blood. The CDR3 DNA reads TGCGCCAGCAGCTTGGAGTGGAGCACGCGATCTGGCACAGATACGCAGTATTTT. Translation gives CASSLEWSTRSGTDTQYF.